These T cell receptor beta chains were read from a single sample in a study of cytomegalovirus exposure and HLA in healthy donors. Profiled with immunoSEQ multiplex PCR; TCRdb holds only in-frame clones, not every one. Here the sample spans 150,000 to 200,000 clones, 85% being singletons. The sample was PBMCs. These receptors all stem from a man younger than 40 in good health and CMV-seropositive. CDR3s include the opening cysteine and the closing phenylalanine or tryptophan. A D gene is named only where the DNA matches it firmly. Not every row has a clone size; where given, it reads once, few, many or a size class.

len	v_gene	abundance	d_gene	j_gene	CDR3aa	CDR3nt
12	TRBV5-1	NA	NA	TRBJ2-5	CASRWLEETQYF	TGCGCCAGCAGATGGCTGGAAGAGACCCAGTACTTC
14	TRBV7-2	few	TRBD1	TRBJ2-7	CASRSPRQGHEQYF	TGTGCCAGCAGATCACCCAGACAGGGCCACGAGCAGTACTTC
12	TRBV9	once	NA	TRBJ2-5	CASSPNQETQYF	TGTGCCAGCAGCCCCAACCAAGAGACCCAGTACTTC
12	TRBV29-1	NA	NA	TRBJ2-5	CSVDKGRETQYF	TGCAGCGTTGATAAAGGGAGGGAGACCCAGTACTTC
14	TRBV25-1	NA	TRBD2	TRBJ2-5	CASSLAGGMETQYF	TGTGCCAGCTCGCTAGCGGGGGGGATGGAGACCCAGTACTTC
16	TRBV7-8	once	NA	TRBJ1-2	CASSTLPTGGDYGYTF	TGTGCCAGCAGCACGTTGCCGACAGGAGGTGACTATGGCTACACCTTC
13	TRBV29-1	NA	NA	TRBJ2-7	CSVQTGDSYEQYF	TGCAGCGTCCAGACAGGTGACTCCTACGAGCAGTACTTC
14	TRBV7-2	NA	NA	TRBJ2-5	CASSYRDLGETQYF	TGTGCCAGCAGCTACCGGGACTTAGGAGAGACCCAGTACTTC
17	TRBV27	NA	TRBD2	TRBJ2-1	CASSLGSGVGSYNEQFF	TGTGCCAGCAGTTTAGGGAGCGGGGTAGGCTCCTACAATGAGCAGTTCTTC
14	TRBV7-6	NA	NA	TRBJ2-7	CASSLLAVSYEQYF	TGTGCCAGCAGCTTATTGGCAGTCTCCTACGAGCAGTACTTC
14	TRBV6-5	NA	NA	TRBJ1-5	CASSYSAGFQPQHF	TGTGCCAGCAGTTACTCTGCAGGCTTCCAGCCCCAGCATTTT
15	TRBV5-1	NA	NA	TRBJ2-1	CASSPTGYSYNEQFF	TGCGCCAGCAGCCCAACAGGGTACTCCTACAATGAGCAGTTCTTC
14	TRBV7-2	NA	NA	TRBJ1-4	CASSPDGTLEKLFF	TGTGCCAGCAGCCCGGACGGGACTCTTGAAAAACTGTTTTTT
15	TRBV19	NA	TRBD1	TRBJ2-7	CASSIGDRGPYEQYF	TGTGCCAGTAGTATCGGGGACAGGGGGCCCTACGAGCAGTACTTC
13	TRBV5-6	few	NA	TRBJ1-1	CASSWDTNTEAFF	TGTGCCAGCAGCTGGGACACGAACACTGAAGCTTTCTTT
15	TRBV10-3	NA	NA	TRBJ1-2	CAISVSGGASDGYTF	TGTGCCATCAGTGTCAGCGGGGGCGCGTCGGATGGCTACACCTTC
15	TRBV4-3	NA	TRBD1	TRBJ2-7	CASSQDWDSSYEQYF	TGCGCCAGCAGCCAAGATTGGGACAGCTCCTACGAGCAGTACTTC
18	TRBV4-1	NA	TRBD2	TRBJ2-7	CASSQERASGGLPYEQYF	TGCGCCAGCAGCCAAGAGAGGGCTAGCGGGGGCCTACCCTACGAGCAGTACTTC
15	TRBV6-6	once	NA	TRBJ2-7	CASSHRPDIRYEQYF	TGTGCCAGCAGTCACCGACCCGACATTCGCTACGAGCAGTACTTC
15	TRBV5-4	NA	TRBD1	TRBJ1-4	CASSEGTATNEKLFF	TGTGCCAGCAGCGAGGGGACAGCTACTAATGAAAAACTGTTTTTT
16	TRBV27	few	TRBD1	TRBJ2-7	CASSPWDRLPTYEQYF	TGTGCCAGCAGTCCATGGGACAGACTCCCGACCTACGAGCAGTACTTC
16	TRBV29-1	NA	NA	TRBJ1-1	CSGRYTGLTRGTEAFF	TGCAGCGGGAGATATACCGGGCTGACCCGGGGCACTGAAGCTTTCTTT
14	TRBV9	NA	NA	TRBJ1-3	CASSVAEEGNTIYF	TGTGCCAGCAGCGTAGCTGAGGAAGGAAACACCATATATTTT
15	TRBV18	once	TRBD1	TRBJ2-1	CASSPGGTGYNEQFF	TGTGCCAGCTCACCGGGGGGGACAGGGTACAATGAGCAGTTCTTC
19	TRBV5-1	NA	NA	TRBJ2-6	CASSLILQGRIAGANVLTF	TGCGCCAGCAGCTTGATTTTACAGGGAAGGATTGCTGGGGCCAACGTCCTGACTTTC